The sequence of this T cell receptor beta chain was determined in a study of cytomegalovirus exposure and HLA in healthy donors. For the study at large: According to later analysis, the same platform produced the 100 to 150 validation and several hundred first-cohort repertoires.

As concerns this clone: Antigen: not known.

Sequenced by immunoSEQ multiplex PCR; TCRdb stores in-frame clones only, minus some. The sample carries more than 130,000 clones, 70% to 90% recorded once. The study's findings and limits: Whilst most TCR sequences proved rare, a subset of public TCRs occurred across many donors. According to reports, the classifier identified cytomegalovirus status with high specificity and sensitivity. Investigators reported some 150 TCR beta chains as tied to cytomegalovirus.

Germline CDR1 reads MDHEN; CDR2 reads SYDVKM. The CDR3 contains 13 residues. V was trimmed by 6 bases and J by 7 bases, leaving 10 bases between them. This TCR was recovered from a woman between 18 and 29 years old in good health and CMV-seropositive. The sequenced sample consisted of PBMCs. This chain links TRBV28 with TRBJ1-6, with D hard to call. The DNA of the CDR3 is TGTGCCAGCAGGAAGCCGGGGAATTCACCCCTCCACTTT. Its translation is CASRKPGNSPLHF.